This T cell receptor beta chain comes out of a study of patients and donors after allogeneic stem cell transplantation. This clonotype was recorded a few times. A single record per CDR3 protein comes from TCRdb applying MiXCR to the RT-PCR reads. The profile shows approximately 160,000 distinct CDR3 sequences, about 30% of them singletons. This sequence originates from a human donor who was either an allogeneic HSCT recipient or a stem cell or donor lymphocyte infusion donor (not recorded which). It is not recorded whose cells these are; they may come from a transplant donor. Sequenced: blood, either unsorted or a sorted T cell fraction (not recorded which).

The DNA for the CDR3 is TGTGCCAGCAGTTTAGCGGCAGAGCAGTTCTTC. Amino acid sequence: CASSLAAEQFF. This chain links TRBV6-6 with TRBJ2-1, with D maybe TRBD2 (6 bases). Germline V CDR1 and CDR2: MNHNY, SVGAGI (reference sequence). Trimming removed 4 bases at V and 10 bases at J, with 8 bases between. The CDR3 sequence is 11 residues long.